The rows below give T cell receptor beta chains drawn from one sample of a study of PD-L1 blockade in urothelial cancer. The method was immunoSEQ multiplex PCR; TCRdb's version includes in-frame clones alone and lacks a portion of them. In the table there are about 49,000 clones, 79% of which are singletons. The sample consisted of PBMCs, taken around atezolizumab (anti-PD-L1) treatment. The receptors stem from a man between 65 and 85 years old with urothelial cancer. Each CDR3 is given with its conserved first and last residue. A D gene is named only where the DNA matches it firmly. Some rows mark clone size as missing; the rest say once, few, many or name a class of expanded clone.

D gene,clone size,V gene,J gene,CDR3 DNA,CDR3 protein
NA,NA,TRBV28,TRBJ2-3,TGTGCCAGCAGTTTCCCGGGACACCGCACAGATACGCAGTATTTT,CASSFPGHRTDTQYF
NA,NA,TRBV5-4,TRBJ1-1,TGTGCCAGCAGCTCACAGGGTTTCGTCACTGAAGCTTTCTTT,CASSSQGFVTEAFF
TRBD1,NA,TRBV30,TRBJ2-3,TGTGCCTGGAGTGCCGGCACAGGGGGCCCCGATACGCAGTATTTT,CAWSAGTGGPDTQYF
TRBD1,few,TRBV18,TRBJ1-3,TGTGCCAGCTCACCGCCGACAGGGGGCAAGAGAAACACCATATATTTT,CASSPPTGGKRNTIYF
TRBD1,NA,TRBV28,TRBJ1-2,TGTGCCAGCAGTCCCGGGACAGGGGTCTATGGCTACACCTTC,CASSPGTGVYGYTF
TRBD1,NA,TRBV5-4,TRBJ1-3,TGTGCCAGCAGCCGAAGGGACAGCTCTGGAAACACCATATATTTT,CASSRRDSSGNTIYF
TRBD2,NA,TRBV7-9,TRBJ2-1,TGTGCCAGCAGCTGGACTAGCGGGGGCGCATACAATGAGCAGTTCTTC,CASSWTSGGAYNEQFF
NA,NA,TRBV19,TRBJ1-2,TGTGCCAGTACCGGCGAGAGGGTTTATGGCTACACCTTC,CASTGERVYGYTF
NA,NA,TRBV6-6,TRBJ2-3,TGTGCCAGCAGTTACTCGAGTAGCGACAGCACAGATACGCAGTATTTT,CASSYSSSDSTDTQYF
NA,NA,TRBV6-1,TRBJ1-3,TGTGCCAGCACCGAGGGTCCTGGAAACACCATATATTTT,CASTEGPGNTIYF
TRBD1,few,TRBV12-5,TRBJ1-1,TGTGCTAGTGGTTATGTCGGACAGGGAGGGACTGAAGCTTTCTTT,CASGYVGQGGTEAFF
NA,few,TRBV6-6,TRBJ2-7,TGTGCCAGCAAAGGGACTGCTGCCTACGAGCAGTACTTC,CASKGTAAYEQYF
NA,NA,TRBV27,TRBJ2-2,TGTGCCAGCAGAAGCCTGGGACTGAACACCGGGGAGCTGTTTTTT,CASRSLGLNTGELFF
NA,once,TRBV11-2,TRBJ2-2,TGTGCCAGCAGCTTAGAGAGAGGCGGGGAGCTGTTTTTT,CASSLERGGELFF
NA,NA,TRBV6-1,TRBJ2-4,TGTGCCAGCAGTGAACAGGGGGCCAAAAACATTCAGTACTTC,CASSEQGAKNIQYF
TRBD1,few,TRBV28,TRBJ2-7,TGTGCCAGCAGTGCAACAGGGGGCAGCTACGAGCAGTACTTC,CASSATGGSYEQYF
NA,NA,TRBV2,TRBJ2-7,TGTGCCAGCGCATGGGGGCCGGCTGGTTACGAGCAGTACTTC,CASAWGPAGYEQYF
TRBD1,NA,TRBV28,TRBJ1-2,TGTGCCGTTGGGACAGGGCCCTATGGCTACACCTTC,CAVGTGPYGYTF
TRBD1,NA,TRBV27,TRBJ2-3,TGTGCCAGCAGGTCGACCTCAGGGGGCGTTAAGGACCCGCAGTATTTT,CASRSTSGGVKDPQYF
TRBD1,NA,TRBV27,TRBJ1-5,TGTGCCAGCAGTGAGCCTCGGACAGGGGGGGATCAGCCCCAGCATTTT,CASSEPRTGGDQPQHF
TRBD2,NA,TRBV5-1,TRBJ2-1,TGCGCCAGCAGCTTGGATCAGAGGGACTACCTGTCCCATGAGCAGTTCTTC,CASSLDQRDYLSHEQFF